These 27 T cell receptor beta chains came from one sample sequenced in a study of blood T cell repertoires in COVID-19. The assay was immunoSEQ multiplex PCR, and TCRdb's table has in-frame clones only and misses some. Of fewer than 350,000 clones in the sample, around 87% are singletons; the top ten hold 7.8%. Sequenced sample: peripheral blood. The origin of the receptors is a woman in her forties or fifties who had recovered from COVID-19.

The genes are TRBV7-2 and TRBJ2-7; 7 bases fit TRBD1. Germline assignment: CDR1 SGHTA and CDR2 FQGNSA. CDR3 size: 14 residues. Losses at the gene ends were 5 bases for V and 3 bases for J; bases not matched to a gene: 7. In DNA form, the CDR3 reads TGTGCCAGCAGCGCAGACAGGGCGGGCTACGAGCAGTACTTC. It encodes CASSADRAGYEQYF.

This chain links TRBV7-2 with TRBJ1-1, with TRBD1 as a possible D gene (5 bases). The CDR3 extends over 14 amino acids. Trimming removed 0 bases at V and 4 bases at J, with 9 bases between. Germline CDR1 and CDR2: SGHTA and FQGNSA. The CDR3 nucleotides are TGTGCCAGCAGCTTAGCCCGGGGGAGCACTGAAGCTTTCTTT. Residues: CASSLARGSTEAFF.

The chain recombines TRBV9 with TRBJ1-2, with 7 positions matching TRBD1. The germline gives CDR1 SGDLS, CDR2 YYNGEE. The CDR3 sequence is 15 residues long. V gave up 4 bases and J gave up 0 bases; unmatched junction bases: 6. The DNA of the CDR3 is TGTGCCAGCAGCCTGACAGGGATAGCTAACTATGGCTACACCTTC. Amino acids: CASSLTGIANYGYTF.

About this clone: In the same sample, other DNA sequences code for this CDR3. The rearrangement links TRBV19 to TRBJ1-5; D remains ambiguous. The CDR3 spans 13 residues. Trimming removed 3 bases from V and 0 bases from J, with 3 bases in between. Germline assignment: CDR1 LNHDA and CDR2 SQIVND (reference sequence). This CDR3 is CASSISSNQPQHF. The CDR3 DNA reads as TGTGCCAGTAGTATCTCTAGCAATCAGCCCCAGCATTTT.

The CDR3 nucleotides read TGTGCCTGGAGGCGGGGGCCCGGGGAGCTGTTTTTT. Translated: CAWRRGPGELFF. J is TRBJ2-2 and V is TRBV30, with TRBD2 as a possible D gene (7 bases). The CDR3 runs to 12 residues. Trimming took 3 bases from V and 6 from J, leaving 8 bases between them. CDR1 and CDR2 (germline): GTSNPN, SVGIG (reference sequence).

V gene TRBV11-2 combines with J gene TRBJ2-2; D ambiguous. The CDR3 loop spans 13 amino acids. Trimming stripped 5 bases from V and 8 bases from J, with 12 bases between. Germline V gene lookup returns CDR1 SGHAT and CDR2 FQNNGV. The CDR3 region is CASSNQLWGELFF. CDR3 in DNA: TGTGCCAGCAGCAACCAACTTTGGGGGGAGCTGTTTTTT.

The rearrangement uses TRBV7-2 and TRBJ1-2; 11 bases map to TRBD1. The CDR3 contains 16 residues. The V gene end was trimmed by 5 bases and the J gene end by 8 bases; junction bases not matched to a gene: 13. CDR1 SGHTA and CDR2 FQGNSA come from the germline V gene. The CDR3 sequence: CASSPVRTGGDTGYTF. CDR3 bases: TGTGCCAGCAGCCCCGTACGGACAGGGGGCGATACAGGCTACACCTTC.

The chain is built from TRBV6-5 and TRBJ1-5, with D uncertain. CDR1 and CDR2 (germline): MNHEY, SVGAGI. The ends were cut back, 6 bases at V and 13 bases at J, with 19 bases in the middle. The CDR3 extends over 13 amino acids. The CDR3 DNA is TGTGCCAGCAGCGCTGGAACAGAGGGCCAGCAGCATTTT. Translating it yields CASSAGTEGQQHF.

The chain combines TRBV5-4 with TRBJ2-3; no reliable D call. Trimming shortened V by 3 bases and J by 2 bases, and 4 bases separated the two germline ends. The CDR3 extends over 12 amino acids. Germline CDR1 reads SGHNT; CDR2 reads YYREEE (reference sequence). This chain's CDR3 is CASSSSTDTQYF. Here the CDR3 DNA reads TGTGCCAGCAGCTCGTCCACAGATACGCAGTATTTT.

The rearrangement links TRBV6-2 or TRBV6-3 to TRBJ2-7; 9 positions match TRBD2. The CDR3 covers 17 residues. Germline CDR1 and CDR2: MNHEY and SVGEGT. The ends lost 2 bases at V and 0 bases at J; junction bases unmatched: 8. CDR3 sequence reads: CASSYGLAGRSSYEQYF. The CDR3 DNA follows: TGTGCCAGCAGTTACGGGCTAGCGGGACGAAGCTCCTACGAGCAGTACTTC.

This clone was counted ten times or more. The rearrangement joins TRBV7-9 to TRBJ2-3, with D possibly matching TRBD1 (5 bases). Germline CDR1 and CDR2: SEHNR and FQNEAQ (reference sequence). V lost 1 base to trimming and J lost 6 bases, with 20 bases between them. CDR3 length: 17 amino acids. CDR3 sequence reads: CASSLGDSSGPVDTQYF. Here the CDR3 DNA reads TGTGCCAGCAGCTTAGGTGACAGTTCGGGCCCAGTCGATACGCAGTATTTT.

The rearrangement uses TRBV11-2 and TRBJ2-1; 12 bases are a match to TRBD2. CDR3 length: 15 residues. Losses at the gene ends were 4 bases for V and 5 bases for J; bases not matched to a gene: 3. Germline CDR1 SGHAT, CDR2 FQNNGV. Written as DNA, the CDR3 is TGTGCCAGCAGCTATGGACTAGCGGGGAACAATGAGCAGTTCTTC. It codes for CASSYGLAGNNEQFF.

V is TRBV5-1 and J is TRBJ2-5; D is perhaps TRBD2 (5 bases). This CDR3 comprises 14 residues. Per the germline V gene, CDR1 is SGHRS and CDR2 is YFSETQ. Deletions cut 7 bases from V and 3 bases from J, with 16 bases between. The CDR3 DNA follows: TGCGCCAGCTCAGAGGGAAGGAGCAAAGAGACCCAGTACTTC. This gives the protein CASSEGRSKETQYF.

The CDR3 spells CASRAIRLGGYEQYF. The CDR3 nucleotides are TGTGCCAGCAGGGCGATTCGATTGGGGGGTTACGAGCAGTACTTC. V usage is TRBV11-2 and J usage is TRBJ2-7, with TRBD2 as a possible D gene (6 bases). The CDR3 sequence is 15 residues long. CDR1 is SGHAT and CDR2 is FQNNGV in the germline V gene. V dropped 6 bases and J dropped 4 bases, with 19 bases sitting between them.

The V and J genes are TRBV5-4 and TRBJ2-5, with D possibly TRBD2 on 6 matching bases. Germline lookup yields CDR1 SGHNT and CDR2 YYREEE (reference sequence). The CDR3 is 15 amino acids. V was shortened by 4 bases and J by 1 base, with 14 bases between the two germline ends. The CDR3 DNA reads as TGTGCCAGCAGCCCAGATAGCGGAATCCAAGAGACCCAGTACTTC. It translates to CASSPDSGIQETQYF.

J is TRBJ2-1 and V is TRBV19, with 10 bases lining up with TRBD2. The CDR3 sequence is 18 residues long. Germline CDR1 reads LNHDA; CDR2 reads SQIVND (reference sequence). The V and J ends lost 5 bases and 4 bases, in that order; junction bases with no gene match: 14. Here the CDR3 DNA reads TGTGCCAGTAGTTTCGGGGCCCTCCTAGCGGGAGAGTACAATGAGCAGTTCTTC. Translating gives CASSFGALLAGEYNEQFF.

The chain employs TRBV11-2 and TRBJ1-1; D is ambiguous. Germline-derived CDR1 and CDR2 are SGHAT and FQNNGV. The length of the CDR3 is 16 residues. The ends were cut back, 5 bases at V and 1 base at J, with 17 bases in the middle. CDR3 DNA: TGTGCCAGCAGCCCCCTGGGCCGGCCCGCGAACACTGAAGCTTTCTTT. Its protein is CASSPLGRPANTEAFF.

This clone was observed once. The chain carries TRBV4-1 and TRBJ2-2; 11 bases align to TRBD2. CDR1 MGHRA and CDR2 YSYEKL come from the germline V gene. V was clipped by 0 bases and J by 2 bases; unmatched bases: 2. The CDR3 consists of 17 residues. As DNA, the CDR3 is TGCGCCAGCAGCCAAGAGGGGACTAGCGGTAACACCGGGGAGCTGTTTTTT. Protein product: CASSQEGTSGNTGELFF.

This sequence joins TRBV3-1 (or the pseudogene TRBV3-2) and TRBJ2-3; 10 nucleotides align to TRBD2. Germline lookup yields CDR1 LGHDT and CDR2 YNNKEL (reference sequence). This CDR3 spans 18 amino acids. V trimming: 1 base; J trimming: 4 bases; junction bases outside the gene matches: 11. This CDR3 is CASSQGRSSGRASDTQYF. DNA for the CDR3: TGTGCCAGCAGCCAAGGGCGGTCCAGCGGGAGGGCCTCAGATACGCAGTATTTT.

This chain links TRBV7-8 with TRBJ1-1, with 10 bases fitting TRBD1. J gave up 5 bases and V 2 bases, and 14 bases lay outside the gene matches. The germline CDR1 and CDR2 sequences are SGHVS and FQNEAQ. The CDR3 length is 18 residues. Written as DNA, the CDR3 is TGTGCCAGCAGCTTAAGAACCCCGGGACAGGGGATGCGGACTGAAGCTTTCTTT. The encoded protein is CASSLRTPGQGMRTEAFF.

This chain joins TRBV6-6 and TRBJ1-4; possibly TRBD1 for D (5 bases). Between the trimmed V and J ends, which lost 2 bases and 3 bases, there was a span of 7 bases. The CDR3 spans 14 residues. Germline lookup yields CDR1 MNHNY and CDR2 SVGAGI (reference sequence). This CDR3 reads CASSYGASNEKLFF. Here the CDR3 DNA reads TGTGCCAGCAGTTACGGGGCGTCTAATGAAAAACTGTTTTTT.

V usage is TRBV3-1 (or the pseudogene TRBV3-2) and J usage is TRBJ1-1, with D hard to call. The CDR3 loop spans 14 amino acids. Per germline, CDR1 LGHDT and CDR2 YNNKEL (reference sequence). The V end was cut by 2 bases, the J end by 6 bases, with 13 bases between. CDR3: CASSQQLNSPEAFF. The DNA of the CDR3 is TGTGCCAGCAGCCAACAATTAAACAGCCCTGAAGCTTTCTTT.

The V gene is TRBV7-9, the J gene TRBJ2-7, with D possibly being TRBD2 (5 bases). V shed 5 bases and J shed 0 bases, with 14 bases lying between them. Germline V gene lookup returns CDR1 SEHNR and CDR2 FQNEAQ (reference sequence). The CDR3 length is 15 residues. The CDR3 nucleotides read TGTGCCAGCAGCCGCACCCTGACTACCTCCTACGAGCAGTACTTC. Translating gives CASSRTLTTSYEQYF.

The gene calls are TRBV3-1 (or the pseudogene TRBV3-2) and TRBJ2-3; possible D gene TRBD2, 5 bases. With 5 bases removed from V and 7 bases from J, the gap between germline ends came to 10 bases. CDR1 and CDR2 from the germline V gene are LGHDT and YNNKEL (reference sequence). The CDR3 has 12 amino acids. The CDR3 DNA reads as TGTGCCAGCAGCTCAACTAGAAATACGCAGTATTTT. It encodes CASSSTRNTQYF.

This chain joins TRBV7-6 and TRBJ2-5; 10 nucleotides agree with TRBD2. The CDR3 has 15 amino acids. Unmatched junction bases numbered 8, after V lost 5 bases and J lost 5 bases. Per germline, CDR1 SGHVS and CDR2 FNYEAQ. For the CDR3, the DNA is TGTGCCAGCAGCGGAATAGCGGGGGGCGGGGAGACCCAGTACTTC. Protein sequence: CASSGIAGGGETQYF.

This CDR3 reads CASSTYDEQYF. As DNA, the CDR3 is TGTGCCAGCAGTACCTACGACGAGCAGTACTTC. The chain carries TRBV7-9 and TRBJ2-7; D not resolved. CDR3 length equals 11 residues. From germline, CDR1 is SEHNR and CDR2 FQNEAQ (reference sequence). V was trimmed by 6 bases and J by 5 bases, leaving 8 bases between them.

This clone was counted a single time. The rearrangement uses TRBV9 and TRBJ1-2, with TRBD1 as a possible D gene (6 bases). V was pared by 4 bases and J by 0 bases, with 16 bases between. CDR1 is SGDLS, CDR2 YYNGEE, per germline. The CDR3 totals 16 residues. This CDR3 is CASSPSAGASNYGYTF. In DNA form, the CDR3 reads TGTGCCAGCAGCCCCAGTGCAGGGGCTTCTAACTATGGCTACACCTTC.